This is a list of T cell receptor beta chains from one sample in a study of technical replicates of blood from a handful of donors. Measured with immunoSEQ multiplex PCR; TCRdb has only the in-frame clones, and not every one. The sample has approximately 100,000 clones, nearly 96% seen once; the top ten hold approximately 0.2%. Sequencing was performed on T cells isolated from PBMCs. The receptors here all came from a human donor in good health. CDR3s include the opening cysteine and the closing phenylalanine or tryptophan. The D gene is left open where the match is weak. Some rows have no size entry. The others give once, few or many, or a class for an expanded clone.

J gene,D gene,clone size,V gene,CDR3 protein,CDR3 DNA
TRBJ2-7,-,-,TRBV28,CASSFRNSGFDEQYF,TGTGCCAGCAGTTTTCGGAACTCAGGCTTCGACGAGCAGTACTTC
TRBJ2-7,TRBD1,-,TRBV7-9,CASSTTTGVRSYEQYF,TGTGCCAGCAGCACGACGACAGGGGTTCGATCCTACGAGCAGTACTTC
TRBJ2-3,-,-,TRBV10-2,CASSSDEEQYF,TGCGCCAGCAGTTCCGACGAGGAGCAGTATTTT
TRBJ1-2,-,-,TRBV10-3,CAISESLYGYGYTF,TGTGCCATCAGTGAGTCGTTGTACGGGTATGGCTACACCTTC
TRBJ2-6,-,-,TRBV6-1,CATDSSPSGANVLTF,TGTGCCACCGACAGCTCTCCTTCTGGGGCCAACGTCCTGACTTTC
TRBJ1-1,-,-,TRBV5-1,CASRNGSLNTEAFF,TGCGCCAGCAGAAACGGGAGCCTCAACACTGAAGCTTTCTTT
TRBJ1-6,TRBD1,once,TRBV7-9,CASNAGQGSSPLHF,TGTGCCAGCAACGCGGGACAGGGGTCTTCACCCCTCCACTTT
TRBJ1-3,-,-,TRBV10-3,CAISGRIGGGAGNTIYF,TGTGCCATCAGTGGACGGATCGGAGGAGGGGCCGGAAACACCATATATTTT
TRBJ2-1,TRBD1,-,TRBV9,CASSEGQGRYNEQFF,TGTGCCAGCAGCGAAGGACAGGGAAGGTACAATGAGCAGTTCTTC
TRBJ1-2,TRBD1,-,TRBV7-6,CASSFPGGYGYTF,TGTGCCAGCAGCTTTCCAGGGGGCTATGGCTACACCTTC
TRBJ1-2,TRBD1,-,TRBV28,CASSQPSGQGGGYTF,TGTGCCAGCAGTCAACCATCGGGACAGGGAGGAGGCTACACCTTC
TRBJ2-4,-,-,TRBV6-5,CASSYSLALAKNIQYF,TGTGCCAGCAGTTACTCGTTAGCTCTAGCCAAAAACATTCAGTACTTC
TRBJ2-5,-,once,TRBV5-1,CASSLAGETQYF,TGCGCCAGCAGCTTGGCAGGAGAGACCCAGTACTTC
TRBJ2-7,TRBD1,-,TRBV5-1,CASTRQGDYEQYF,TGCGCCAGCACCCGACAGGGGGACTACGAGCAGTACTTC
TRBJ2-2,TRBD1,-,TRBV7-9,CASSSPGQRTGELFF,TGTGCCAGCAGCTCGCCGGGACAGCGCACCGGGGAGCTGTTTTTT
TRBJ2-1,TRBD1,-,TRBV2,CASSDRRGTGLFNEQFF,TGTGCCAGCAGTGACCGCCGCGGGACAGGGTTATTCAATGAGCAGTTCTTC
TRBJ2-1,TRBD1,-,TRBV18,CASSPGQEYYNEQFF,TGTGCCAGCTCACCGGGACAGGAGTATTACAATGAGCAGTTCTTC
TRBJ1-1,TRBD1,-,TRBV5-4,CASSSGQQNTEAFF,TGTGCCAGCAGCTCGGGACAGCAGAACACTGAAGCTTTCTTT
TRBJ2-5,-,-,TRBV13,CASSLGTQAQYF,TGTGCCAGCAGCTTAGGTACTCAGGCCCAGTACTTC
TRBJ2-5,TRBD2,once,TRBV4-1,CASSQSGLAYETQYF,TGCGCCAGCAGCCAGTCGGGACTAGCATACGAGACCCAGTACTTC
TRBJ1-1,-,-,TRBV5-1,CASSLAQGGTEAFF,TGCGCCAGCAGCTTGGCACAGGGAGGGACTGAAGCTTTCTTT
TRBJ2-1,-,-,TRBV4-1,CASSQDWRLGRWMEQFF,TGCGCCAGCAGCCAAGATTGGAGACTAGGCCGTTGGATGGAGCAGTTCTTC
TRBJ2-5,TRBD2,-,TRBV19,CASSTGLAGGGLETQYF,TGTGCCAGTAGTACTGGACTAGCGGGAGGAGGATTGGAGACCCAGTACTTC
TRBJ1-1,-,once,TRBV21-1,CASSKKAPRDRRDAEAFF,TGTGCCAGCAGCAAAAAAGCCCCCCGGGACAGGCGGGACGCTGAAGCTTTCTTT
TRBJ2-1,TRBD2,-,TRBV5-4,CASSLSSGGAPYNEQFF,TGTGCCAGCAGCTTGTCCAGCGGGGGGGCCCCCTACAATGAGCAGTTCTTC
TRBJ1-1,TRBD1,-,TRBV6-5,CASSYSTGGTEAFF,TGTGCCAGCAGTTACTCGACAGGGGGCACTGAAGCTTTCTTT
TRBJ2-5,TRBD2,-,TRBV10-2,CASQETSGYQETQYF,TGCGCCAGCCAGGAAACTAGCGGCTACCAAGAGACCCAGTACTTC
TRBJ1-1,-,-,TRBV5-1,CASRNDWTVNTEAFF,TGCGCCAGCAGAAATGACTGGACAGTGAACACTGAAGCTTTCTTT
TRBJ2-2,TRBD2,-,TRBV19,CASSIKRGGRELFF,TGTGCCAGTAGCATTAAGCGGGGGGGCCGGGAGCTGTTTTTT
TRBJ1-2,-,-,TRBV19,CASTPGRGKANYGYTF,TGTGCCAGTACCCCGGGGAGGGGAAAAGCTAACTATGGCTACACCTTC
TRBJ2-2,TRBD1,-,TRBV5-5,CASSLLDRARLSGELFF,TGTGCCAGCAGCTTGTTGGACAGGGCGAGACTCTCCGGGGAGCTGTTTTTT
TRBJ1-4,TRBD1,-,TRBV15,CATSLDRGWDEKLFF,TGTGCCACCAGCTTGGACAGGGGCTGGGATGAAAAACTGTTTTTT
TRBJ2-5,-,-,TRBV27,CASRLTSRETQYF,TGTGCCAGCAGGCTCACTAGCAGGGAGACCCAGTACTTC
TRBJ2-7,-,-,TRBV7-6,CASSSASRGSPYEQYF,TGTGCCAGCAGCTCCGCGAGCAGGGGTTCCCCCTACGAGCAGTACTTC
TRBJ2-7,TRBD2,-,TRBV19,CASSIGLAGASYEQYF,TGTGCCAGTAGTATCGGACTAGCGGGAGCTTCCTACGAGCAGTACTTC
TRBJ2-1,-,-,TRBV7-2,CASSQRVRAYNEQFF,TGTGCCAGCAGCCAGAGGGTCAGAGCCTACAATGAGCAGTTCTTC
TRBJ1-3,-,-,TRBV2,CASSVSSGSGNTIYF,TGTGCCAGCAGTGTCTCCTCCGGCTCTGGAAACACCATATATTTT
TRBJ2-5,-,-,TRBV7-9,CASSLRQSARVETQYF,TGTGCCAGCAGCCTCCGACAGTCGGCTCGGGTAGAGACCCAGTACTTC
TRBJ1-2,-,-,TRBV2,CASSVGAVSYTF,TGTGCCAGCAGTGTAGGGGCAGTGAGCTACACCTTC
TRBJ1-5,-,-,TRBV11-2,CASSLTGLGNQPQHF,TGTGCCAGCAGCTTAACGGGATTGGGCAATCAGCCCCAGCATTTT
TRBJ2-7,-,-,TRBV21-1,CASSKEVRYEQYF,TGTGCCAGCAGCAAAGAAGTCCGGTACGAGCAGTACTTC
TRBJ2-1,-,-,TRBV5-1,CASSLGFWGGASEQFF,TGCGCCAGCAGCTTGGGCTTCTGGGGGGGCGCATCTGAGCAGTTCTTC
TRBJ2-1,TRBD1,-,TRBV11-2,CASSLDSLDRAHNEQFF,TGTGCCAGCAGCTTAGATTCCCTGGACAGGGCCCACAATGAGCAGTTCTTC
TRBJ1-1,TRBD1,-,TRBV28,CASRWTGHPNTEAFF,TGTGCCAGCAGGTGGACAGGACACCCTAACACTGAAGCTTTCTTT
TRBJ1-2,TRBD1,-,TRBV6-5,CASSYSTGEVEYGYTF,TGTGCCAGCAGTTACTCGACAGGGGAAGTTGAGTATGGCTACACCTTC
TRBJ1-2,-,-,TRBV2,CASSDRGYGYTF,TGTGCCAGCAGTGATCGAGGTTATGGCTACACCTTC
TRBJ2-7,-,-,TRBV18,CASSPPGVGVYVYEQYF,TGTGCCAGCTCACCACCGGGAGTGGGCGTATACGTCTACGAGCAGTACTTC
TRBJ2-4,TRBD2,-,TRBV19,CASSPRLAGQTGAKNIQYF,TGTGCCAGTAGTCCCCGACTAGCGGGACAAACGGGGGCCAAAAACATTCAGTACTTC
TRBJ2-3,-,-,TRBV5-1,CASSYQGARESTDTQYF,TGCGCCAGCAGCTACCAGGGTGCACGGGAGAGCACAGATACGCAGTATTTT
TRBJ1-2,TRBD1,-,TRBV19,CASSIGGPTGAYGYTF,TGTGCCAGTAGTATAGGGGGCCCGACAGGGGCCTATGGCTACACCTTC
TRBJ1-5,TRBD1,-,TRBV27,CAVGQTSNQPQHF,TGTGCTGTGGGACAGACTAGCAATCAGCCCCAGCATTTT
TRBJ1-2,TRBD1,-,TRBV7-9,CASSLTPGQNYGYTF,TGTGCCAGCAGCTTAACACCGGGACAGAACTATGGCTACACCTTC
TRBJ2-3,-,-,TRBV28,CASSLVWGRSTDTQYF,TGTGCCAGCAGTTTAGTTTGGGGGAGGTCCACAGATACGCAGTATTTT
TRBJ2-1,TRBD2,-,TRBV6-5,CASSWDYDNEQFF,TGTGCCAGCAGTTGGGACTATGACAATGAGCAGTTCTTC
TRBJ2-1,-,-,TRBV5-1,CASWGVSYNEQFF,TGCGCCAGCTGGGGAGTATCCTACAATGAGCAGTTCTTC
TRBJ1-1,TRBD1,-,TRBV18,CASSPTGTGGEVAAFF,TGTGCCAGCTCACCGACCGGGACAGGGGGCGAGGTTGCCGCTTTCTTT
TRBJ2-5,TRBD2,-,TRBV29-1,CSVGAGEETQYF,TGCAGCGTTGGAGCGGGGGAAGAGACCCAGTACTTC